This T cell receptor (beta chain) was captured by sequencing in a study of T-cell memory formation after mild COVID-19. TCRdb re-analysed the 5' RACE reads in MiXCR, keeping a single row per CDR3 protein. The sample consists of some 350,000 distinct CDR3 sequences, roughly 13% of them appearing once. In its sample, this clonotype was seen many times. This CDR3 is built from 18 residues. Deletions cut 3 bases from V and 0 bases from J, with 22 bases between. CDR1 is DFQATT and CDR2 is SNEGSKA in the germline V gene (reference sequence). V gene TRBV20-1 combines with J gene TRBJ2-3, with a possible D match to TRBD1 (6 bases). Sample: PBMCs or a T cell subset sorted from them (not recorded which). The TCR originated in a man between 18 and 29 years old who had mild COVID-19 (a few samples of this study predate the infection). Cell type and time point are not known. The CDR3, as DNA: TGCAGTGCTAGCGAGGGTGACGCCAGGGGAACTAGCACAGATACGCAGTATTTT. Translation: CSASEGDARGTSTDTQYF.